Following are 20 T cell receptor beta chains from one sample sequenced in a study of response to subunit inactivated influenza vaccine (dated by TCRdb to the late 2010s). Libraries were constructed by RT-PCR. For sequencing, an Illumina HiSeq 2500 was employed. Through fastp at Q25 and MiXCR, TCRdb rebuilt clones from the public reads, retaining in-frame beta chains. Entries that share a CDR3 protein sequence are merged under the most common genes and DNA. This sample gives about 530,000 distinct CDR3 sequences in total; 10% to 15% of them show up just once. Jointly, the top ten make up approximately 10% of the sample. Sequencing was performed on PBMCs from blood, taken on the day of vaccination. These receptors all stem from a man aged 45-65 years who received an inactivated influenza vaccine. Donor details come from another sample of the same person, matched by shared clones.

This clonotype was picked up many times. The gene calls are TRBV29-1 and TRBJ2-7, with D perhaps matching TRBD1 (6 bases). The CDR3 runs 12 residues. In germline, CDR1 is SQVTM, CDR2 ANQGSEA. Between the trimmed V and J ends, which lost 5 bases and 1 base, there was a span of 9 bases. DNA for the CDR3: TGCAGCGTTCAGGGGCAGTCCTACGAGCAGTACTTC. This gives the protein CSVQGQSYEQYF.

The rearrangement uses TRBV10-3 and TRBJ2-3, with D possibly TRBD2 on 6 matching bases. V was clipped by 11 bases and J by 3 bases, with 18 bases between them. This CDR3 comprises 14 residues. Germline CDR1 is ENHRY and CDR2 is SYGVKD. Here the CDR3 DNA reads TGTGCCGTTCAGCCGGGCGGGATGACAGATACGCAGTATTTT. This translates into CAVQPGGMTDTQYF.

This clonotype appeared a few times. The chain combines TRBV9 with TRBJ2-7; maybe TRBD1 (6 bases). Trimming removed 2 bases at V and 6 bases at J, with 21 bases between. CDR1 and CDR2 from the germline V gene are SGDLS and YYNGEE. The length of the CDR3 is 16 residues. This CDR3 reads CASSVGTGRGKGEQYF. The CDR3 DNA follows: TGTGCCAGCAGCGTGGGAACAGGGCGCGGAAAGGGCGAGCAGTACTTC.

This clonotype was picked up a small number of times. This chain joins TRBV28 and TRBJ2-2, with D perhaps being TRBD1 or TRBD2 (5 bases each). The V end was cut by 8 bases, the J end by 1 base, with 8 bases between. Per the germline V gene, CDR1 is MDHEN and CDR2 is SYDVKM. The CDR3 covers 13 residues. This chain's CDR3 is CASRDGNTGELFF. CDR3 coding DNA: TGTGCCAGCCGGGACGGGAACACCGGGGAGCTGTTTTTT.

V usage is TRBV12-5 and J usage is TRBJ2-1; weak D call: TRBD1 (6 bases). Germline CDR1 is LGHNT and CDR2 is FRNRAP. This CDR3 is 20 amino acids long. The ends were cut back, 0 bases at V and 0 bases at J, with 21 bases in the middle. The CDR3 region has the DNA TGTGCTAGTGGTTTGGTAGTGGCAGGGGTGGGGCCGCGCTCCTACAATGAGCAGTTCTTC. It is translated as CASGLVVAGVGPRSYNEQFF.

This clonotype was counted between two and nine times. The chain couples TRBV10-3 to TRBJ2-3; D is possibly TRBD2 (6 bases). Trimming shortened V by 0 bases and J by 0 bases, and 13 bases separated the two germline ends. Germline values: CDR1 ENHRY, CDR2 SYGVKD. The CDR3 contains 17 residues. In DNA form, the CDR3 reads TGTGCCATCAGTGAGTCGTGGGGCGGGGCGAGCACAGATACGCAGTATTTT. It translates to CAISESWGGASTDTQYF.

This clonotype has more than one count but fewer than ten. The J gene is TRBJ2-2, the V gene TRBV27; 9 nucleotides line up with TRBD1. There are 18 residues in the CDR3. The V segment lost 5 bases and the J segment 2 bases; nucleotides outside the gene matches: 12. The V gene's germline CDR1 is MNHEY and CDR2 SMNVEV (reference sequence). CDR3 DNA sequence: TGTGCCAGCAGTCCCCCCCTTCTACAGGGGGCAAACACCGGGGAGCTGTTTTTT. Translation gives CASSPPLLQGANTGELFF.

This rearrangement joins TRBV21-1 to TRBJ2-1; the table's D call, TRBD1, was not checked against the DNA. TRBV21-1 is labeled a pseudogene. The CDR3 extends over 15 amino acids. The CDR3, as DNA: TGTGCCAGCAGGGTCCCCGAATGCTGGGGCGATGAGCAGTTCTTC. Translation gives CASRVPECWGDEQFF.

The genes are TRBV9 and TRBJ2-3; 9 nucleotides match TRBD1. The CDR3 has 15 amino acids. The trim removed 0 bases at V and 4 bases at J, leaving 3 bases unmatched. Germline V lookup: CDR1 SGDLS, CDR2 YYNGEE. CDR3 loop: CASSVGNRGPDTQYF. The CDR3 coding sequence is TGTGCCAGCAGCGTAGGGAACAGGGGGCCAGATACGCAGTATTTT.

This chain links TRBV10-3 with TRBJ2-5; tentatively, D is TRBD2 (5 bases). CDR3 length: 13 residues. CDR1 is ENHRY, CDR2 SYGVKD, per germline. The V gene lost 11 bases and the J gene lost 2 bases, with 15 bases spanning the gap. The CDR3 DNA follows: TGTGCCTCACGGCTCAGCGGTCAAGAGACCCAGTACTTC. Translation gives CASRLSGQETQYF.

The chain has TRBV3-1 and TRBJ1-5; D not certain. The V end lost 0 bases, the J end lost 2 bases, and 5 bases lay between the germline ends. This CDR3 is built from 14 residues. CDR1 LGHDT and CDR2 YNNKEL come from the germline V gene (reference sequence). The CDR3 sequence is CASSQDVGNQPQHF. The CDR3 DNA reads as TGTGCCAGCAGCCAAGATGTGGGCAATCAGCCCCAGCATTTT.

Only a few counts were recorded for this clonotype. In DNA form, the CDR3 reads TGTGCCACTGACCCCGGGACAGGCCCCCTCTATGGCTACACCTTC. Translation gives CATDPGTGPLYGYTF. V gene TRBV6-1 combines with J gene TRBJ1-2; 8 nucleotides align to TRBD1. Germline CDR1 reads MNHNS; CDR2 reads SASEGT. The J segment lost 4 bases and the V segment lost 10 bases, leaving 14 bases of the junction unmatched. The CDR3 is 15 amino acids.

This clonotype was observed a handful of times. This chain uses TRBV12-3 or TRBV12-4 with TRBJ1-1, with unresolved D. The V gene lost 1 base and the J gene lost 7 bases, with 13 bases spanning the gap. The CDR3 covers 14 residues. This CDR3 is CASSLEGLRGEAFF. CDR3 coding DNA: TGTGCCAGCAGTTTAGAAGGGTTGCGCGGTGAAGCTTTCTTT.

This clonotype was seen many times. This CDR3 reads CASSQEPDWSYGYTF. As DNA, the CDR3 is TGCGCCAGCAGCCAAGAGCCGGACTGGTCCTATGGCTACACCTTC. J is TRBJ1-2 and V is TRBV4-1; D gene unclear. The CDR3 is 15 residues long. The germline V gene encodes CDR1 MGHRA and CDR2 YSYEKL. V gave up 0 bases and J gave up 4 bases, with 12 bases separating them.

There are many counts of this clonotype. This chain uses TRBV6-1 with TRBJ2-1; TRBD2 agrees at 8 bases. CDR1 and CDR2 (germline): MNHNS, SASEGT. V shed 6 bases and J 3 bases; nucleotides not matched to a gene: 10. The CDR3 runs 16 residues. The CDR3 coding sequence is TGTGCCAGCAGAACCCTCCCGGGACTAGGCTACAATGAGCAGTTCTTC. It yields the protein CASRTLPGLGYNEQFF.

This clonotype came up a few times. The chain recombines TRBV9 with TRBJ1-4; TRBD1 is a possible D gene (6 bases). There are 15 residues in the CDR3. CDR1 and CDR2 from the germline V gene are SGDLS and YYNGEE. The V gene lost 4 bases and the J gene lost 6 bases, with 16 bases spanning the gap. Here the CDR3 reads CASSPMGGADEKLFF. The DNA for the CDR3 is TGTGCCAGCAGCCCCATGGGGGGCGCCGATGAAAAACTGTTTTTT.

The chain carries TRBV20-1 and TRBJ2-7; the D gene could be TRBD1 or TRBD2 (7 bases each). Germline V lookup: CDR1 DFQATT, CDR2 SNEGSKA (reference sequence). The CDR3 runs 15 residues. V was shortened by 3 bases and J by 3 bases, with 18 bases between the two germline ends. CDR3 residues: CSARGGGQNVYEQYF. In DNA, the CDR3 is TGCAGTGCTAGGGGGGGGGGACAGAATGTCTACGAGCAGTACTTC.

The V gene is TRBV2, the J gene TRBJ1-1; TRBD1 matches 9 bases. CDR3 length: 15 residues. The ends lost 4 bases at V and 4 bases at J; junction bases unmatched: 7. In germline, CDR1 is SNHLY, CDR2 FYNNEI. In DNA, the CDR3 is TGTGCCAGCAGTGCCCCGGGACAGGGTGGCACTGAAGCTTTCTTT. This encodes CASSAPGQGGTEAFF.

In this sample, this clonotype turned up a few times. The rearrangement joins TRBV28 to TRBJ2-7; the match to TRBD1 covers 8 bases. Germline V gene sequence: CDR1 MDHEN, CDR2 SYDVKM. CDR3 length equals 15 residues. The V segment lost 6 bases and the J segment 3 bases; nucleotides outside the gene matches: 10. DNA for the CDR3: TGTGCCAGCAGGGAAGCGACAGGGGTTAACTACGAGCAGTACTTC. It specifies CASREATGVNYEQYF.

The chain carries TRBV5-5 and TRBJ2-7; 9 bases fit TRBD1. The germline CDR1 and CDR2 sequences are SGHKS and YYEKEE (reference sequence). Unmatched junction bases numbered 10, after V lost 1 base and J lost 2 bases. The CDR3 has 17 amino acids. The CDR3 bases are TGTGCCAGCAGCTTGTCGGCTTCCGGGACAGGGCCCTACGAGCAGTACTTC. Residues: CASSLSASGTGPYEQYF.